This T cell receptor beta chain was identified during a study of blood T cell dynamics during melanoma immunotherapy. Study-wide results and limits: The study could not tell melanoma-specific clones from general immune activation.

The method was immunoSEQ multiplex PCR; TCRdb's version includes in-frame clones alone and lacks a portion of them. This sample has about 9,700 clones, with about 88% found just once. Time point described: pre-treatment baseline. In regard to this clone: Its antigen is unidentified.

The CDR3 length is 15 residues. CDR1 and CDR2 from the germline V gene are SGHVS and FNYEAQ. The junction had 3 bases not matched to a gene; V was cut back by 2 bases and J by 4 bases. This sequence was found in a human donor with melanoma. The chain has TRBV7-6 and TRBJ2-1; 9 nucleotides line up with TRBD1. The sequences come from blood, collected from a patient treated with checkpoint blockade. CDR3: CASSLNRGLYNEQFF. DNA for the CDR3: TGTGCCAGCAGCTTAAACAGGGGGCTTTACAATGAGCAGTTCTTC.